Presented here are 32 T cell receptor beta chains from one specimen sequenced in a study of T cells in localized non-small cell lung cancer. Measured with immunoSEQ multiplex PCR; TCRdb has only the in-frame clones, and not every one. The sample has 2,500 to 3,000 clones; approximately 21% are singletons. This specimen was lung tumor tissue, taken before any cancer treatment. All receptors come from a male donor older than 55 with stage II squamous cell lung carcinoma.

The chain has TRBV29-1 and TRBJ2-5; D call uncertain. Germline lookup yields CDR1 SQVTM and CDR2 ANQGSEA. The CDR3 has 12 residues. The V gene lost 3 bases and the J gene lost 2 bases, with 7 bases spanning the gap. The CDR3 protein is CSVDGSQETQYF. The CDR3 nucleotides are TGCAGCGTTGACGGCAGTCAAGAGACCCAGTACTTC.

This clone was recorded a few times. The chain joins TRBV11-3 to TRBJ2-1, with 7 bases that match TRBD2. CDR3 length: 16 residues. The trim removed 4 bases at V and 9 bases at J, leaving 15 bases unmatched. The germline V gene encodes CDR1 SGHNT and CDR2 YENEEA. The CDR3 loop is CASSSASGPLRGEQFF. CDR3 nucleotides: TGTGCCAGCAGCTCCGCTAGCGGCCCACTGCGGGGTGAGCAGTTCTTC.

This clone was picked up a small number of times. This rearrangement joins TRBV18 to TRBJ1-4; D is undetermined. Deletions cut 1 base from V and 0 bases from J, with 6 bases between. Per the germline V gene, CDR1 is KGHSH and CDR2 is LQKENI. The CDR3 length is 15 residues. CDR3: CASSPHGPTNEKLFF. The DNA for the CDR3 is TGTGCCAGCTCACCACACGGCCCAACTAATGAAAAACTGTTTTTT.

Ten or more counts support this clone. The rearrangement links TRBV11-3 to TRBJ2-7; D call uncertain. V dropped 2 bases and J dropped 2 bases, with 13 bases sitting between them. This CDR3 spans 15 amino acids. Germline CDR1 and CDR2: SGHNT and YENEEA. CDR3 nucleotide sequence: TGTGCCAGCAGCTTAACCCTAACTACCGCCTACGAGCAGTACTTC. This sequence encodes CASSLTLTTAYEQYF. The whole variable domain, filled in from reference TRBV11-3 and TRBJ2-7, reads EAGVVQSPRYKIIEKKQPVAFWCNPISGHNTLYWYLQNLGQGPELLIRYENEEAVDDSQLPKDRFSAERLKGVDSTLKIQPAELGDSAVYLCASSLTLTTAYEQYFGPGTRLTVT.

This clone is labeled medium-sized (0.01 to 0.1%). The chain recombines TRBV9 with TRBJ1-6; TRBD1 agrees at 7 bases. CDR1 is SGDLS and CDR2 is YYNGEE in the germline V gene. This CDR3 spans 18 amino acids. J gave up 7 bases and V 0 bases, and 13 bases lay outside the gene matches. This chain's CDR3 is CASSVATNEGGANSPLHF. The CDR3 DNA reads TGTGCCAGCAGCGTAGCTACGAATGAAGGGGGCGCGAATTCACCCCTCCACTTT.

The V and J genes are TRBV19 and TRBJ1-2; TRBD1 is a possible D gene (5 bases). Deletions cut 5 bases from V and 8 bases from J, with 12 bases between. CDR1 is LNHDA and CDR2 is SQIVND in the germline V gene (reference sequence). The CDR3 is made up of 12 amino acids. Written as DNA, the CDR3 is TGTGCCAGTAGTCGAAGGGGAACCGGCTACACCTTC. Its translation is CASSRRGTGYTF. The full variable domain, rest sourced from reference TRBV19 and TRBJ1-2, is DGGITQSPKYLFRKEGQNVTLSCEQNLNHDAMYWYRQDPGQGLRLIYYSQIVNDFQKGDIAEGYSVSREKKESFPLTVTSAQKNPTAFYLCASSRRGTGYTFGSGTRLTVV.

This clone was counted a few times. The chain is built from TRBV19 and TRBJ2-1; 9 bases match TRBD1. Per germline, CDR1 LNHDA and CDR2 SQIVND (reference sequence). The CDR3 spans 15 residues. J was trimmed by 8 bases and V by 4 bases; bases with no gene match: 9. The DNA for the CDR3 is TGTGCCAGTAGTAGGTGGACAGGGGAGGGCTATGAGCAGTTCTTC. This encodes CASSRWTGEGYEQFF.

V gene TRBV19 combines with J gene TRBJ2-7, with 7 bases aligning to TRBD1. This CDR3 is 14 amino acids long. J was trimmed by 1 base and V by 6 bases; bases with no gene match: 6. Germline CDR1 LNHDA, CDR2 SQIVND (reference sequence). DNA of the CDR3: TGTGCCAGTAGCGACCTACAGGGGTCCTACGAGCAGTACTTC. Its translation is CASSDLQGSYEQYF.

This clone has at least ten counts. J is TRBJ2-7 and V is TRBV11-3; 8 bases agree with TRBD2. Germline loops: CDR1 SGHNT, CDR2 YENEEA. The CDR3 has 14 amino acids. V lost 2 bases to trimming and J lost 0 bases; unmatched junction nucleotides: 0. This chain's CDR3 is CASSLSGSSYEQYF. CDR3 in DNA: TGTGCCAGCAGCTTAAGCGGGAGCTCCTACGAGCAGTACTTC.

The CDR3 is CASTRHGGTSYNSPLHF. CDR3 coding DNA: TGTGCCAGCACCCGTCACGGAGGGACGTCCTATAATTCACCCCTCCACTTT. This chain joins TRBV9 and TRBJ1-6, with a weak D call TRBD1 (5 bases). This CDR3 region has 17 residues. Germline V CDR1 and CDR2: SGDLS, YYNGEE. V lost 6 bases and J lost 1, with 17 bases in between. The full variable domain, with the rest looked up from reference TRBV9 and TRBJ1-6, is DSGVTQTPKHLITATGQRVTLRCSPRSGDLSVYWYQQSLDQGLQFLIQYYNGEERAKGNILERFSAQQFPDLHSELNLSSLELGDSALYFCASTRHGGTSYNSPLHFGNGTRLTVT.

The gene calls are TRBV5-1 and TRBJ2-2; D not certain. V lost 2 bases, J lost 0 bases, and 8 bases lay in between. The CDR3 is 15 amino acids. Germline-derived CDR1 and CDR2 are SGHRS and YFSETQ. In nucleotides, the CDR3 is TGCGCCAGCAGCTTAGGCCTATCGAACACCGGGGAGCTGTTTTTT. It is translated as CASSLGLSNTGELFF.

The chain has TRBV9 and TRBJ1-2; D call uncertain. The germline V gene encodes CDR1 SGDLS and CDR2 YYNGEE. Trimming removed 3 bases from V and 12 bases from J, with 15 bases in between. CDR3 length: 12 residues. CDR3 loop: CASSALGPGDTF. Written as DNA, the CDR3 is TGTGCCAGCAGCGCCTTAGGGCCCGGGGACACCTTC.

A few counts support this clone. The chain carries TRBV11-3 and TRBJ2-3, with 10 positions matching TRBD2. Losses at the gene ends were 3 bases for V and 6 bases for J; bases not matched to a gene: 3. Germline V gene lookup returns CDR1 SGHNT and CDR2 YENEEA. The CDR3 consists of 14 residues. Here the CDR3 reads CASSFSGGRDTQYF. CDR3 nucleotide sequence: TGTGCCAGCAGCTTTAGCGGGGGGCGGGATACGCAGTATTTT. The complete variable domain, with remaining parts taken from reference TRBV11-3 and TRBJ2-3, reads EAGVVQSPRYKIIEKKQPVAFWCNPISGHNTLYWYLQNLGQGPELLIRYENEEAVDDSQLPKDRFSAERLKGVDSTLKIQPAELGDSAVYLCASSFSGGRDTQYFGPGTRLTVL.

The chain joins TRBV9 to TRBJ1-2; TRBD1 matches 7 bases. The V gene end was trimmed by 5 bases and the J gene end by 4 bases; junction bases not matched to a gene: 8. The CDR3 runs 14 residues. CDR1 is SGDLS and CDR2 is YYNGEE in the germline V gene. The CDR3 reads CASSEATGVYGYTF. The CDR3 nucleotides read TGTGCCAGCAGTGAAGCCACAGGGGTCTATGGCTACACCTTC. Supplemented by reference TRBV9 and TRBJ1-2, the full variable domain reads DSGVTQTPKHLITATGQRVTLRCSPRSGDLSVYWYQQSLDQGLQFLIQYYNGEERAKGNILERFSAQQFPDLHSELNLSSLELGDSALYFCASSEATGVYGYTFGSGTRLTVV.

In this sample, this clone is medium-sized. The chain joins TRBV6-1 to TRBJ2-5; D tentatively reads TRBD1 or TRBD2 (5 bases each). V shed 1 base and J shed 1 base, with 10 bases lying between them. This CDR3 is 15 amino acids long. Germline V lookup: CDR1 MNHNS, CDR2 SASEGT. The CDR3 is CASSEGWGIQETQYF. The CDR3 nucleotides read TGTGCCAGCAGTGAAGGTTGGGGGATCCAAGAGACCCAGTACTTC.

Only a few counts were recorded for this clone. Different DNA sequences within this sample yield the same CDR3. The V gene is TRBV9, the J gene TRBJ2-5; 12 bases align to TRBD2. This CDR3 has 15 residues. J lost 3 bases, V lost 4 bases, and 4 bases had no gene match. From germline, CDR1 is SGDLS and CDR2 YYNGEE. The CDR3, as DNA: TGTGCCAGCAGCCTAGCGGGGGGGCTTGAAGAGACCCAGTACTTC. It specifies CASSLAGGLEETQYF.

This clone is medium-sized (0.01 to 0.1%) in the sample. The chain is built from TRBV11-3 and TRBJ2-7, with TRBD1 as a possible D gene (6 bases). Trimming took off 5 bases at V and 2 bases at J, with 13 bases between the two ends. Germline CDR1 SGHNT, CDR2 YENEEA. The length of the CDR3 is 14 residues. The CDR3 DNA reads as TGTGCCAGCAGCCTCCGGGACATCCCCTACGAGCAGTACTTC. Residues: CASSLRDIPYEQYF.

CDR3 region: CASSHELAQDTQYF. CDR3 coding DNA: TGTGCCAGTAGTCACGAGCTAGCGCAAGATACGCAGTATTTT. This chain joins TRBV19 and TRBJ2-3; a weak D match, TRBD2 (6 bases). The CDR3 loop spans 14 amino acids. Germline CDR1 and CDR2: LNHDA and SQIVND (reference sequence). Trimming cost V 5 bases and J 5 bases, with 14 bases left between them.

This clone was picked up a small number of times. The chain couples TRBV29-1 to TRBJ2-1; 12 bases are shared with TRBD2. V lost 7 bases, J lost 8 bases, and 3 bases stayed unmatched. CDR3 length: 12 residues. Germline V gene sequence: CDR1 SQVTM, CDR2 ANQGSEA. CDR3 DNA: TGCAGCGGGACTAGCGGGAAGCATGAGCAGTTCTTC. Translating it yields CSGTSGKHEQFF.

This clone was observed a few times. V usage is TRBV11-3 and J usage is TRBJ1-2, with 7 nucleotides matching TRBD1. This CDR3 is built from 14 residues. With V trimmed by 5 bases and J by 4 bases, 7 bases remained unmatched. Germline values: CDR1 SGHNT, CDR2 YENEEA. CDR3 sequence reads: CASSPGTVLYGYTF. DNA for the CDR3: TGTGCCAGCAGCCCAGGGACAGTACTCTATGGCTACACCTTC.

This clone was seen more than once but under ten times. In DNA, the CDR3 is TGTGCCAGCAGCCTGATGACAGGCACAGATACGCAGTATTTT. Residues: CASSLMTGTDTQYF. The chain carries TRBV11-3 and TRBJ2-3; a weak D match, TRBD1 (5 bases). Germline lookup yields CDR1 SGHNT and CDR2 YENEEA. Trimming took off 5 bases at V and 1 base at J, with 10 bases between the two ends. The CDR3 contains 14 residues.

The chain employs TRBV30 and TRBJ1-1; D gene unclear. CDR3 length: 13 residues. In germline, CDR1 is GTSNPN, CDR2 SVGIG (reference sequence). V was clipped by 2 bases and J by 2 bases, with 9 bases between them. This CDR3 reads CAWSTITNTEAFF. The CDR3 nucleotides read TGTGCCTGGAGTACCATCACTAACACTGAAGCTTTCTTT.

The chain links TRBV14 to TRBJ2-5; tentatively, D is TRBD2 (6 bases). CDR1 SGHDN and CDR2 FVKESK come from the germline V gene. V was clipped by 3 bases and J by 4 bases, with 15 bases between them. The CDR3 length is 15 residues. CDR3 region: CASSQGGTLGETQYF. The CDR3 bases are TGTGCCAGCAGCCAGGGAGGAACCCTGGGAGAGACCCAGTACTTC.

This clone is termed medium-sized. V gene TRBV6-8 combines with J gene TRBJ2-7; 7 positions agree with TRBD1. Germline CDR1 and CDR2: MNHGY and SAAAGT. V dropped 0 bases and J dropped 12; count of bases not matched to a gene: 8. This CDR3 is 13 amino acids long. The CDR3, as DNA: TGTGCCAGCAGTTACTCGGACAGGCCAAAGGTGTACTTC. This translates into CASSYSDRPKVYF.

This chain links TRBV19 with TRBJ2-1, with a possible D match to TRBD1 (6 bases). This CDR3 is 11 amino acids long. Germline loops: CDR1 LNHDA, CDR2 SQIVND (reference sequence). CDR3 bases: TGTGCTACAGGGATCGTGGATGAGCAGTTCTTC. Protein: CATGIVDEQFF.

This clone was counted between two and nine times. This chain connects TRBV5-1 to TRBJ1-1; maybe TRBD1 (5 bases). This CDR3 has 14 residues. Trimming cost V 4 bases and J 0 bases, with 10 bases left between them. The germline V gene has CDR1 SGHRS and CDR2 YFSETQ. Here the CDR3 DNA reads TGCGCCAGCAGCCCTTACAGGATGAACACTGAAGCTTTCTTT. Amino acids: CASSPYRMNTEAFF.

The CDR3 protein is CASGLGLAGTNTQYF. The CDR3 coding sequence is TGTGCTAGTGGTTTAGGACTAGCGGGGACGAATACGCAGTATTTT. This chain joins TRBV12-5 and TRBJ2-3, with 12 bases aligning to TRBD2. The J segment lost 7 bases and the V segment lost 3 bases, leaving 5 bases of the junction unmatched. This CDR3 spans 15 amino acids. Germline V CDR1 and CDR2: LGHNT, FRNRAP.

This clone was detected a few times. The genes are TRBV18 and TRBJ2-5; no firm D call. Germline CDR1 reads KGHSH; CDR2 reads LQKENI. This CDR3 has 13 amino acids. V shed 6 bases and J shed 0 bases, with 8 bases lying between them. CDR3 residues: CASSPVNQETQYF. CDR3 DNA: TGTGCCAGCTCGCCAGTAAACCAAGAGACCCAGTACTTC. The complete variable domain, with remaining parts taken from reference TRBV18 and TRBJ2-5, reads NAGVMQNPRHLVRRRGQEARLRCSPMKGHSHVYWYRQLPEEGLKFMVYLQKENIIDESGMPKERFSAEFPKEGPSILRIQQVVRGDSAAYFCASSPVNQETQYFGPGTRLLVL.

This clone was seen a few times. The CDR3 protein is CASSRAGTSGRNEQFF. In nucleotides, the CDR3 is TGTGCCAGCTCACGGGCCGGGACTAGCGGGAGAAATGAGCAGTTCTTC. The chain uses TRBV18 and TRBJ2-1; 14 bases line up with TRBD2. The CDR3 length is 16 residues. The V gene's germline CDR1 is KGHSH and CDR2 LQKENI. V dropped 4 bases and J dropped 7; count of bases not matched to a gene: 6.

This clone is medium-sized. CDR3 protein: CAISEGQGQGRYSNQPQHF. The CDR3 nucleotides are TGTGCCATCAGTGAGGGGCAGGGGCAGGGGCGTTATAGCAATCAGCCCCAGCATTTT. This chain connects TRBV10-3 to TRBJ1-5; D might be TRBD1 (6 bases). Germline CDR1 reads ENHRY; CDR2 reads SYGVKD. V was pared by 2 bases and J by 0 bases, with 20 bases between. The CDR3 length is 19 residues.

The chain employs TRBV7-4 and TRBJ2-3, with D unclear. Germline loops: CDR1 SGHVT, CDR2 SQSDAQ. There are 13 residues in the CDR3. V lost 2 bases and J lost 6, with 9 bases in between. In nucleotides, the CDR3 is TGTGCCAGCAGCTTACTCAGTTCGGATACGCAGTATTTT. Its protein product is CASSLLSSDTQYF.

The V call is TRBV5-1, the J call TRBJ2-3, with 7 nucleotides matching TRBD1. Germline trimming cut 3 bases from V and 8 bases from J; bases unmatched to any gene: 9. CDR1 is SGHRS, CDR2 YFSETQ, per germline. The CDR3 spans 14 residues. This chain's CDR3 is CASSSGTGDGTQYF. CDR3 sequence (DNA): TGCGCCAGCAGCTCTGGAACAGGGGACGGTACGCAGTATTTT.